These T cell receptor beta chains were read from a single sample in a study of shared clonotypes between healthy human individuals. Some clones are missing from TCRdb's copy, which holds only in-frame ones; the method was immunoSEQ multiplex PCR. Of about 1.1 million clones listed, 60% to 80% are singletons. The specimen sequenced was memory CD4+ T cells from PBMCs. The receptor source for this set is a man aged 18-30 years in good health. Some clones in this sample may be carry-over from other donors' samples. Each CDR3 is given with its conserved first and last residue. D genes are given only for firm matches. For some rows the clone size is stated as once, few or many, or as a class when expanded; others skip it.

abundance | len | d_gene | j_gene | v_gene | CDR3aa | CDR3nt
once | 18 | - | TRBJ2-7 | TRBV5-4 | CASSSPPGPGKQGYEQYF | TGTGCCAGCAGCTCCCCCCCGGGCCCCGGGAAACAGGGCTACGAGCAGTACTTC
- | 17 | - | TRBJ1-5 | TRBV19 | CASSIPTRGVGNQPQHF | TGTGCCAGTAGTATCCCGACCCGCGGGGTAGGCAATCAGCCCCAGCATTTT
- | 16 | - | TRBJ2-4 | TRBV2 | CASSAGSGTVPHGGHF | TGTGCCAGCAGTGCGGGTTCCGGGACAGTGCCGCACGGGGGGCACTTC
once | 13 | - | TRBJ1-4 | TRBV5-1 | CASSLGANEKLFF | TGCGCCAGCAGCTTGGGTGCTAATGAAAAACTGTTTTTT
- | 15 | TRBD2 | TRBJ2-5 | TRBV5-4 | CASSAGLAGGETQYF | TGTGCCAGCAGCGCCGGACTAGCGGGAGGGGAGACCCAGTACTTC
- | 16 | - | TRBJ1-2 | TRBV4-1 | CASSQGPLSRGYGYTF | TGCGCCAGCAGCCAAGGCCCCCTTTCCCGGGGGTATGGCTACACCTTC
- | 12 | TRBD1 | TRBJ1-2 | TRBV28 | CASRDRGLGYTF | TGTGCCAGCAGGGACAGGGGGCTCGGCTACACCTTC
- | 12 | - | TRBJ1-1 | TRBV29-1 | CSVEGSPSEAFF | TGCAGCGTTGAAGGCTCCCCCTCTGAAGCTTTCTTT
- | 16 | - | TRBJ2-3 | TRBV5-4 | CASSLAVGGRTDTQYF | TGTGCCAGCAGCTTGGCCGTCGGGGGCCGCACAGATACGCAGTATTTT
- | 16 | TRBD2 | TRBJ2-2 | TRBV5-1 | CASSTGTSGSIGELFF | TGCGCCAGCAGCACCGGGACTAGCGGGAGTATCGGGGAGCTGTTTTTT